One and the same sample provided the 20 T cell receptor beta chains below, sequenced in a study of tumor-infiltrating lymphocytes in primary liver carcinoma. Co-extraction of RNA and DNA was performed on roughly 20-33 mg of unsorted bulk tissue. Total RNA (roughly 530 ng) served as template for TCR beta cDNA synthesis primed by a constant-region primer. Modified slightly, ARM-PCR produced TCR beta libraries over three nested multiplex PCR rounds. Investigators reported that the first two PCR rounds, at 10 cycles each, used TRBV1-TRBV30 forward primers with a C-beta reverse primer. TCRdb passed the multiplex PCR reads through MiXCR, listing each CDR3 protein once. The sample has 75,000 to 90,000 distinct CDR3 sequences, 55% to 85% seen once. Sequenced: liver tumor tissue from sampling region 1. Noted subset: tumor region T1, superior pole. These receptors were taken from a man in his forties with primary liver carcinoma and hepatitis B virus infection.

In the case of this clonotype: With a much larger clone just one base away, this may be a read error. V gene TRBV28 combines with J gene TRBJ1-2; 7 nucleotides align to TRBD1. The germline CDR1 and CDR2 sequences are MDHEN and SYDVKM. The CDR3 covers 14 residues. CDR3 DNA sequence: TGTGCCAGCAGACCTACAGGGGTGGACTATGGCTGCACCTTC. As protein: CASRPTGVDYGCTF.

Remarks on this clonotype: A much larger clone lies a single base off, so this may be a read error. The genes are TRBV30 and TRBJ1-1; no definite D call. Germline CDR1 reads GTSNPN; CDR2 reads SVGIG (reference sequence). This CDR3 comprises 12 residues. V shed 0 bases and J shed 6 bases, with 8 bases lying between them. The CDR3 region is CAWSVRAAEAFF. The CDR3 bases are TGTGCCTGGAGTGTAAGGGCAGCTGAAGCTTTCTTT.

Many counts were recorded for this clonotype. The V and J genes are TRBV6-2 or TRBV6-3 and TRBJ2-7; 11 bases agree with TRBD2. This CDR3 has 14 residues. Germline assignment: CDR1 MNHEY and CDR2 SVGEGT. J lost 4 bases, V lost 6 bases, and 5 bases had no gene match. The CDR3 DNA sequence: TGTGCCAGCAGACGCGGGACTAGCGGTTACGAGCAGTACTTC. Its translation is CASRRGTSGYEQYF.

A note on this clonotype: One junction end disagrees with the germline gene, perhaps due to a read error. The chain uses TRBV6-1 and TRBJ2-7, with unresolved D. The CDR3 consists of 13 residues. Germline V gene sequence: CDR1 MNHNS, CDR2 SASEGT. CDR3 in amino acids: CASSERLFYKQYF. The DNA for the CDR3 is TGTGCCAGCAGTGAACGGCTTTTCTACAAGCAGTACTTC.

Concerning this clonotype: With a much larger clone just one base away, this may be a read error. The CDR3 sequence: CSVAGFTSASTDTQYF. The CDR3 DNA reads TGCAGCGTTGCCGGTTTTACTAGCGCCAGCACAGATACGCAGTATTTT. The chain carries TRBV29-1 and TRBJ2-3; 7 nucleotides match TRBD2. In germline, CDR1 is SQVTM, CDR2 ANQGSEA. CDR3 length: 16 residues. After removal of 4 bases from V and 0 bases from J, the junction contained 10 bases not matched to a gene.

As to this clonotype: The conserved phenylalanine or tryptophan is not found at the CDR3 terminus, so this likely reflects a read error. This chain joins TRBV14 and TRBJ2-1, with D perhaps TRBD1 or TRBD2 (5 bases each). The germline CDR1 and CDR2 sequences are SGHDN and FVKESK. CDR3 length: 13 amino acids. This CDR3 reads CVSSLGTVHEQFI. CDR3 in DNA: TGTGTCAGCAGCCTAGGGACGGTGCATGAGCAGTTCATC.

A word on this clonotype: The junction departs from germline at one end; a sequencing error may be responsible. This chain connects TRBV11-2 to TRBJ2-1; 8 bases agree with TRBD2. Germline V CDR1 and CDR2: SGHAT, FQNNGV. This CDR3 is 16 amino acids long. The CDR3 sequence: CASNLDIGLAIGERFF. CDR3 bases: TGTGCCAGCAACTTGGATATCGGACTAGCCATAGGTGAGCGGTTCTTC.

This clonotype has at least ten counts. V gene TRBV6-5 combines with J gene TRBJ2-1; D not certain. Trimming pared 2 bases from V and 0 bases from J, leaving 11 bases between. Germline loops: CDR1 MNHEY, CDR2 SVGAGI. This CDR3 contains 16 residues. The CDR3 nucleotides are TGTGCCAGCAGTTACCAAGGCGCCCCCTCCTACAATGAGCAGTTCTTC. Translating it yields CASSYQGAPSYNEQFF.

In DNA form, the CDR3 reads TGCAGCGTCCCTCCTCGCGGGACTCGGGAGACCCAGTACTTC. Translation gives CSVPPRGTRETQYF. This chain uses TRBV29-1 with TRBJ2-5; tentative D call: TRBD2 (6 bases). This CDR3 has 14 residues. The V gene's germline CDR1 is SQVTM and CDR2 ANQGSEA. Between the trimmed V and J ends, which lost 6 bases and 5 bases, there was a span of 19 bases.

The V call is TRBV29-1, the J call TRBJ2-1, with 14 bases fitting TRBD2. The V gene's germline CDR1 is SQVTM and CDR2 ANQGSEA. With V trimmed by 6 bases and J by 7 bases, 5 bases remained unmatched. The CDR3 length is 14 residues. CDR3 residues: CSVVTSGRGNEQFF. Written as DNA, the CDR3 is TGCAGCGTCGTGACTAGCGGGAGGGGGAATGAGCAGTTCTTC.

The chain is built from TRBV20-1 and TRBJ2-3; D might be TRBD2 (5 bases). Trimming stripped 1 base from V and 2 bases from J, with 10 bases between. The CDR3 sequence is 14 residues long. Looked up from germline, CDR1 is DFQATT and CDR2 is SNEGSKA (reference sequence). The CDR3 coding sequence is TGCAGTGCTAGAGCTATCGGGATCACAGATACGCAGTATTTT. It translates to CSARAIGITDTQYF.

Comments on this clonotype: Lacking the conserved final phenylalanine or tryptophan, this CDR3 likely reflects a read error. The gene calls are TRBV28 and TRBJ1-5; D ambiguous. This CDR3 comprises 15 residues. From germline, CDR1 is MDHEN and CDR2 SYDVKM. V shed 6 bases and J shed 0 bases, with 12 bases lying between them. DNA for the CDR3: TGTGCCAGCAGAACTTTTTTCCATAGCAATCAGCCCCAGCATTCT. Translation gives CASRTFFHSNQPQHS.

About this clonotype itself: This may stem from a read error, because a much larger clone lies one nucleotide away. V and J are TRBV9 and TRBJ2-3; 9 bases line up with TRBD2. CDR1 is SGDLS and CDR2 is YYNGEE in the germline V gene. With V trimmed by 4 bases and J by 0 bases, 6 bases remained unmatched. The CDR3 consists of 16 residues. The CDR3 spells CASSTGLASSTDTQYF. In DNA form, the CDR3 reads TGTGCCAGCAGCACCGGACTAGCGTCTAGCACAGATACGCAGTATTTT.

As for this clonotype: Possible read error: a much larger clone is one base away. The rearrangement joins TRBV7-9 to TRBJ2-3, with a possible D match to TRBD2 (6 bases). The CDR3 extends over 17 amino acids. The germline V gene has CDR1 SEHNR and CDR2 FQNEAQ (reference sequence). This chain's CDR3 is CAISLADGAGPTDTQYF. CDR3 DNA sequence: TGTGCCATCAGCTTAGCGGATGGGGCAGGTCCCACAGATACGCAGTATTTT.

A remark on this clonotype: The germline gene is not matched at one end of the junction; a read error may be the cause. V and J are TRBV29-1 and TRBJ1-2; no clear D gene. CDR1 and CDR2 from the germline V gene are SQVTM and ANQGSEA. The CDR3 extends over 11 amino acids. DNA for the CDR3: TGTAGCGTTGTGACGTCCGCGGGCTACACCTTC. Protein: CSVVTSAGYTF.

Notes on this clonotype: At one end the junction does not follow the germline gene, possibly because of a read error. In DNA, the CDR3 is TGTGCCAGCAGTGACCTCATCGGGACGGATAGAGAGACTCAGTACTTC. This encodes CASSDLIGTDRETQYF. The V gene is TRBV6-1, the J gene TRBJ2-5; D is possibly TRBD1 or TRBD2 (5 bases each). CDR3 length equals 16 residues. CDR1 MNHNS and CDR2 SASEGT come from the germline V gene.

As to this clonotype: A junction end diverges from the germline sequence, so it may reflect a read error. The V gene is TRBV6-6, the J gene TRBJ1-1; no firm D call. This CDR3 has 17 amino acids. Germline V gene data show CDR1 as MNHNY and CDR2 as SVGAGI (reference sequence). The CDR3 here is CASSPTLVSAVNTEAIF. The CDR3 coding sequence is TGTGCCAGCAGTCCCACGCTTGTCTCAGCGGTGAACACTGAAGCTATCTTT.

The chain couples TRBV6-1 to TRBJ2-3; tentative D call: TRBD1 (6 bases). Germline CDR1 and CDR2: MNHNS and SASEGT. The CDR3 consists of 14 residues. V gave up 10 bases and J gave up 2 bases, with 16 bases separating them. In nucleotides, the CDR3 is TGTGCCACCCAGACGGGACACGACACAGATACGCAGTATTTT. It codes for CATQTGHDTDTQYF.

With regard to this clonotype: Here the CDR3 omits its conserved ending phenylalanine or tryptophan, so a read error is the likely source. J is TRBJ2-7 and V is TRBV12-3 or TRBV12-4, with D perhaps being TRBD1 or TRBD2 (5 bases each). The CDR3 contains 15 residues. The CDR3 region is CASSFTGTPLYEQYL. CDR3 bases: TGCGCCAGCAGTTTTACCGGGACCCCACTCTACGAGCAGTACTTA.

This clonotype has ten or more counts. The chain joins TRBV5-4 to TRBJ1-1; D gene ambiguous. This CDR3 contains 12 residues. Germline assignment: CDR1 SGHNT and CDR2 YYREEE (reference sequence). Between the trimmed V and J ends, which lost 3 bases and 3 bases, there was a span of 6 bases. CDR3 protein: CASSSEDTEAFF. CDR3 coding DNA: TGTGCCAGCAGCTCGGAAGACACTGAAGCTTTCTTT. Filled out from reference TRBV5-4 and TRBJ1-1, the complete variable domain reads ETGVTQSPTHLIKTRGQQVTLRCSSQSGHNTVSWYQQALGQGPQFIFQYYREEENGRGNFPPRFSGLQFPNYSSELNVNALELDDSALYLCASSSEDTEAFFGQGTRLTVV.